These 22 T cell receptor beta chains originate from one sample sequenced in a study of identical twins. TCRdb re-called the 5' RACE reads through MiXCR, storing one row per CDR3 protein. The sample lists just under 550,000 distinct CDR3 sequences; roughly 15% were seen once. Separately, the same data were catalogued under a study of yellow fever vaccine responses in identical twins.

Sequencing was carried out using CD4+ T cells sorted from blood. These receptor sequences come from a woman between 18 and 30 years old in good health.

At least ten counts were recorded for this clonotype. The chain combines TRBV5-1 with TRBJ1-1, with a weak D call TRBD1 (5 bases). The CDR3 spans 13 residues. The V gene's germline CDR1 is SGHRS and CDR2 YFSETQ. The V and J ends lost 1 base and 5 bases respectively, with 9 bases between them. The CDR3 DNA is TGCGCCAGCAGCTTGTCCCAGGGAACTGAAGCTTTCTTT. Amino acids: CASSLSQGTEAFF.

This clonotype has just a few counts. The V call is TRBV20-1, the J call TRBJ2-5, with 8 bases that match TRBD1. This CDR3 region has 17 residues. The germline V gene has CDR1 DFQATT and CDR2 SNEGSKA (reference sequence). Trimming cost V 2 bases and J 3 bases; bases outside gene matches: 14. CDR3 DNA: TGCAGTGCTAGACTCCTAGGACAGGGAGGTGTTAAAGAGACCCAGTACTTC. Encoded protein: CSARLLGQGGVKETQYF.

Remarks on this clonotype: One end of the junction varies from germline; a read error may be responsible. The rearrangement uses TRBV13 and TRBJ1-3; maybe TRBD1 (5 bases). CDR1 and CDR2 (germline): PRHDT, FYEKMQ (reference sequence). The CDR3 contains 16 residues. Here the CDR3 reads CAMGPGLLCSGLLCLF. CDR3 in DNA: TGTGCCATGGGCCCGGGGCTCCTCTGCTCTGGACTGCTTTGTCTCTTT.

This clonotype was seen a few times. The rearrangement joins TRBV28 to TRBJ2-3; D is uncertain. Per germline, CDR1 MDHEN and CDR2 SYDVKM. The V gene lost 8 bases and the J gene lost 4 bases, with 13 bases spanning the gap. The CDR3 runs 13 residues. The CDR3 bases are TGTGCCAGCGGACCCGGGCCTGCAGATACGCAGTATTTT. This encodes CASGPGPADTQYF.

V gene TRBV18 combines with J gene TRBJ2-6, with 10 bases fitting TRBD1. The trim removed 1 base at V and 2 bases at J, leaving 2 bases unmatched. This CDR3 is 17 amino acids long. Per the germline V gene, CDR1 is KGHSH and CDR2 is LQKENI. As DNA, the CDR3 is TGTGCCAGCTCACCACGACAGGGGGCTCCTGGGGCCAACGTCCTGACTTTC. Its protein product is CASSPRQGAPGANVLTF.

This clonotype has a handful of counts. This chain links TRBV5-1 with TRBJ2-1; unclear D gene. Looked up from germline, CDR1 is SGHRS and CDR2 is YFSETQ. The CDR3 has 16 amino acids. V shed 1 base and J shed 1 base, with 12 bases lying between them. The CDR3 loop is CASSLFSGVSYNEQFF. The CDR3 DNA is TGCGCCAGCAGCTTGTTTAGTGGGGTATCCTACAATGAGCAGTTCTTC.

This clonotype was detected a few times. The rearrangement links TRBV4-2 to TRBJ2-5; the D gene is possibly TRBD2 (5 bases). Trimming took 4 bases from V and 5 from J, leaving 26 bases between them. In germline, CDR1 is LGHNA, CDR2 YNFKEQ. The CDR3 length is 18 residues. In nucleotides, the CDR3 is TGTGCCAGCAGCCGGACGGTGCACCTCTTAACCTCGGGGGAGACCCAGTACTTC. Amino acids: CASSRTVHLLTSGETQYF.

The chain is built from TRBV9 and TRBJ2-3; D gene unclear. This CDR3 has 16 residues. Germline V gene data show CDR1 as SGDLS and CDR2 as YYNGEE. V shed 1 base and J shed 5 bases, with 17 bases lying between them. CDR3 protein: CASSVSGQIVGDTQYF. CDR3 nucleotides: TGTGCCAGCAGCGTATCGGGCCAAATAGTAGGAGATACGCAGTATTTT.

V usage is TRBV4-2 and J usage is TRBJ2-3, with 12 bases fitting TRBD2. The CDR3 spans 20 residues. V trimming: 0 bases; J trimming: 0 bases; junction bases outside the gene matches: 10. Germline V gene lookup returns CDR1 LGHNA and CDR2 YNFKEQ. In DNA, the CDR3 is TGTGCCAGCAGCCAAGATCCTAGCGGGGGGGCCCAGCGTAGCACAGATACGCAGTATTTT. This sequence encodes CASSQDPSGGAQRSTDTQYF.

This clonotype has just a few counts. This chain connects TRBV29-1 to TRBJ2-2; 7 bases are a match to TRBD2. The CDR3 is made up of 13 amino acids. Germline CDR1 SQVTM, CDR2 ANQGSEA. J lost 4 bases, V lost 7 bases, and 6 bases had no gene match. DNA of the CDR3: TGCAGCGGAAGACTAGCTACCACCGGGGAGCTGTTTTTT. Translated, it gives CSGRLATTGELFF.

This clonotype has a handful of counts. The chain joins TRBV15 to TRBJ2-7; D is perhaps TRBD1 (6 bases). This CDR3 is built from 14 residues. V was pared by 3 bases and J by 4 bases, with 13 bases between. Germline CDR1 and CDR2: LNHNV and YYDKDF (reference sequence). DNA of the CDR3: TGTGCCACCAGCAGCCGGGACAACTCTTACGAGCAGTACTTC. This translates into CATSSRDNSYEQYF.

Only a few counts were recorded for this clonotype. The V call is TRBV5-1, the J call TRBJ2-7; no definite D call. The germline V gene has CDR1 SGHRS and CDR2 YFSETQ. Trimming left V 4 bases short and J 3 bases short, with 11 bases between. This CDR3 has 13 amino acids. The CDR3 coding sequence is TGCGCCAGCAGCCACGACGGAGACTACGAGCAGTACTTC. Translation gives CASSHDGDYEQYF.

The V call is TRBV7-2, the J call TRBJ2-3; D gene ambiguous. The V gene lost 4 bases and the J gene lost 0 bases, with 8 bases spanning the gap. Germline CDR1 is SGHTA and CDR2 is FQGNSA. This CDR3 has 14 residues. In nucleotides, the CDR3 is TGTGCCAGCAGCTCATCGCCAAGCACAGATACGCAGTATTTT. Its translation is CASSSSPSTDTQYF.

The V call is TRBV4-1, the J call TRBJ2-7; maybe TRBD2 (5 bases). V lost 3 bases and J 2 bases, leaving 14 bases between the germline ends. Germline values: CDR1 MGHRA, CDR2 YSYEKL. The CDR3 loop spans 15 amino acids. CDR3 loop: CASSQGRADPYEQYF. The CDR3 DNA follows: TGCGCCAGCAGCCAGGGGAGAGCAGACCCCTACGAGCAGTACTTC.

The chain carries TRBV14 and TRBJ1-2, with 7 bases lining up with TRBD1. V shed 2 bases and J 7 bases; nucleotides not matched to a gene: 4. Germline V lookup: CDR1 SGHDN, CDR2 FVKESK. The CDR3 covers 13 residues. The CDR3 loop is CASSQQGVGGYTF. The CDR3, as DNA: TGTGCCAGCAGCCAACAGGGGGTTGGTGGCTACACCTTC.

This clonotype was picked up a small number of times. The chain links TRBV5-1 to TRBJ2-2; no clear D. Germline V gene lookup returns CDR1 SGHRS and CDR2 YFSETQ. This CDR3 comprises 15 residues. Deletions cut 0 bases from V and 7 bases from J, with 13 bases between. The CDR3 coding sequence is TGCGCCAGCAGCTTGGCCGTTGGGATTGGCGGGGAGCTGTTTTTT. It translates to CASSLAVGIGGELFF.

This chain joins TRBV28 and TRBJ2-2; 8 bases align to TRBD1. The germline gives CDR1 MDHEN, CDR2 SYDVKM. The CDR3 contains 16 residues. J gave up 1 base and V 3 bases, and 4 bases lay outside the gene matches. CDR3 sequence reads: CASSFLGTGNTGELFF. The CDR3 DNA reads as TGTGCCAGCAGTTTTCTAGGGACAGGGAACACCGGGGAGCTGTTTTTT.

This clonotype came up a few times. V usage is TRBV5-5 and J usage is TRBJ2-7; TRBD2 matches at 9 bases. The V and J ends lost 5 bases and 9 bases, in that order; junction bases with no gene match: 15. CDR3 length: 15 residues. CDR1 is SGHKS and CDR2 is YYEKEE in the germline V gene (reference sequence). The DNA of the CDR3 is TGTGCCAGCAGACCCGGTCTAGCGGGAACATTCGGGCAGTACTTC. Its protein is CASRPGLAGTFGQYF.

This clonotype has a handful of counts. The rearrangement uses TRBV4-1 and TRBJ2-1, with 8 bases lining up with TRBD2. Germline trimming cut 0 bases from V and 2 bases from J; bases unmatched to any gene: 6. The V gene's germline CDR1 is MGHRA and CDR2 YSYEKL. This CDR3 region has 17 residues. CDR3 in amino acids: CASSQDLRGGTYNEQFF. In nucleotides, the CDR3 is TGCGCCAGCAGCCAAGATCTGCGCGGGGGGACCTACAATGAGCAGTTCTTC.

The rearrangement links TRBV7-9 to TRBJ2-3; tentative D call: TRBD2 (6 bases). Germline V CDR1 and CDR2: SEHNR, FQNEAQ (reference sequence). Trimming took 5 bases from V and 4 from J, leaving 13 bases between them. The CDR3 spans 14 residues. The CDR3 DNA reads as TGTGCCAGCAGCCCTAGGGCGGGATCAGATACGCAGTATTTT. It yields the protein CASSPRAGSDTQYF.

The chain carries TRBV5-4 and TRBJ2-7, with 12 bases aligning to TRBD2. Germline V gene sequence: CDR1 SGHNT, CDR2 YYREEE (reference sequence). The CDR3 consists of 16 residues. V was clipped by 4 bases and J by 4 bases; unmatched bases: 9. In DNA form, the CDR3 reads TGTGCCAGCAGCACCGAGACTAGCGGGAGTTTATACGAGCAGTACTTC. Amino acid sequence: CASSTETSGSLYEQYF.

This clonotype was counted between two and nine times. This chain links TRBV7-2 with TRBJ2-6; no clear D gene. V was clipped by 0 bases and J by 4 bases, with 22 bases between them. This CDR3 has 20 residues. Germline V gene data show CDR1 as SGHTA and CDR2 as FQGNSA. The DNA for the CDR3 is TGTGCCAGCAGCTTAGCTAGAATGGCGGTCCCCTTTTCCGGGGCCAACGTCCTGACTTTC. Translated, it gives CASSLARMAVPFSGANVLTF.